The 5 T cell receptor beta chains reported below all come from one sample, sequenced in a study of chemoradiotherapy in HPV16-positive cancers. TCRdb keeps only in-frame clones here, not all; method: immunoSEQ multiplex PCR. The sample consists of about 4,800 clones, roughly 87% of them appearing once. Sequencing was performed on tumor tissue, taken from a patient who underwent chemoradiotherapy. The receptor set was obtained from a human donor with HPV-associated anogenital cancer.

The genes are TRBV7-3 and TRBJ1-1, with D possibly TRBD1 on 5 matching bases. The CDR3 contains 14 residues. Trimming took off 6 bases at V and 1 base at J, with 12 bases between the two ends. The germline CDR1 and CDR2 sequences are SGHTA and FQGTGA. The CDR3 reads CASSQGAGNTEAFF. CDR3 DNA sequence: TGTGCCAGCAGTCAAGGGGCCGGGAACACTGAAGCTTTCTTT.

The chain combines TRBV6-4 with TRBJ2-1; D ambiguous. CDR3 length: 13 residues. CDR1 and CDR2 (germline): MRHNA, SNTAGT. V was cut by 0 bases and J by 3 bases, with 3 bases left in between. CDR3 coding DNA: TGTGCCAGCAGTGACTCGGGCTACAATGAGCAGTTCTTC. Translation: CASSDSGYNEQFF.

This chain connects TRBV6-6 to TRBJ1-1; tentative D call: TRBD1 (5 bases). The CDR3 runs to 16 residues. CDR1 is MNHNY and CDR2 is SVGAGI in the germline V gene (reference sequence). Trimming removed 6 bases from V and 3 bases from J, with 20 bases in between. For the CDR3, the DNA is TGTGCCAGCAGCCCAGGGTTTGGGCTACGGGACACTGAAGCTTTCTTT. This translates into CASSPGFGLRDTEAFF.

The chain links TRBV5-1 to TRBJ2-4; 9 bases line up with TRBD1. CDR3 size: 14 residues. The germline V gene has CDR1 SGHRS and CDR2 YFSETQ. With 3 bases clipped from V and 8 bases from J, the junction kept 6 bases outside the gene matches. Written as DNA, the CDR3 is TGCGCCAGCAGCTACAGGACAGGGGAGGACATTCAGTACTTC. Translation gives CASSYRTGEDIQYF.

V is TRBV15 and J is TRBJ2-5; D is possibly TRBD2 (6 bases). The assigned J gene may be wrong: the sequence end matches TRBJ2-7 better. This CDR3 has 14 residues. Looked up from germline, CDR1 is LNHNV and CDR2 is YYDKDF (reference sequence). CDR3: CATSRESGGYEQYF. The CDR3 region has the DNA TGTGCCACCAGCAGAGAATCCGGGGGCTACGAGCAGTACTTC.